The next 12 T cell receptor beta chains were all read from a single sample in a study of vaccination and CD4 T cells after COVID-19. The treatment denotes: approximately nine-day PBMC culture with coronavirus spike peptide pools or control peptides (ViraFEST assay). Unexposed donor CD4+ T cells predated the COVID-19 pandemic, collected 2011-2018. The assay that was used to sequence DNA from cultured CD4+ T cells was the Oncomine TCR Beta short-read assay. TCRdb re-derived calls from the PCR reads in MiXCR, one entry per CDR3 protein. The sample includes roughly 6,000 distinct CDR3 sequences, around 42% seen only once; the top ten take about 50%. Their antigens remain unidentified. Source material: CD4+ T cells from blood, cultured in vitro. The receptors stem from a human donor in good health.

This clonotype appeared a few times. The V call is TRBV6-5, the J call TRBJ2-1; D gene uncertain. The germline V gene has CDR1 MNHEY and CDR2 SVGAGI. V shed 0 bases and J shed 4 bases, with 13 bases lying between them. The CDR3 spans 16 residues. The CDR3 is CASSYSRVSRYNEQFF. As DNA, the CDR3 is TGTGCCAGCAGTTACTCCCGAGTTAGCCGATACAATGAGCAGTTCTTC.

V usage is TRBV19 and J usage is TRBJ1-5; TRBD1 might be the D (6 bases). The V gene lost 6 bases and the J gene lost 2 bases, with 11 bases spanning the gap. Germline V gene sequence: CDR1 LNHDA, CDR2 SQIVND (reference sequence). The CDR3 extends over 14 amino acids. CDR3 sequence: CASSQGSGNQPQHF. Written as DNA, the CDR3 is TGTGCCAGTAGCCAGGGGTCGGGCAATCAGCCCCAGCATTTT.

The chain combines TRBV6-5 with TRBJ1-5, with D possibly TRBD1 on 6 matching bases. Germline CDR1 and CDR2: MNHEY and SVGAGI. The ends were cut back, 0 bases at V and 5 bases at J, with 11 bases in the middle. The CDR3 is 15 residues long. CDR3 protein: CASSYSVRGDQPQHF. The CDR3 coding sequence is TGTGCCAGCAGTTACTCTGTCAGGGGTGATCAGCCCCAGCATTTT.

The chain combines TRBV5-1 with TRBJ1-2; 7 bases match TRBD1. J gave up 3 bases and V 4 bases, and 12 bases lay outside the gene matches. Germline values: CDR1 SGHRS, CDR2 YFSETQ. CDR3 length equals 16 residues. The DNA for the CDR3 is TGCGCCAGCAGCCCGAACAGTCCCGGGACAGACTATGGCTACACCTTC. It codes for CASSPNSPGTDYGYTF.

The rearrangement joins TRBV5-5 to TRBJ2-7; no definite D call. Germline V gene sequence: CDR1 SGHKS, CDR2 YYEKEE (reference sequence). V shed 0 bases and J shed 6 bases, with 16 bases lying between them. The CDR3 extends over 15 amino acids. The CDR3 DNA reads TGTGCCAGCAGCTTGGCCCCTTTAGGGTTGGGCGAGCAGTACTTC. Residues: CASSLAPLGLGEQYF.

The rearrangement links TRBV5-5 to TRBJ2-6; D not resolved. The germline gives CDR1 SGHKS, CDR2 YYEKEE (reference sequence). This CDR3 has 16 amino acids. V was cut by 0 bases and J by 2 bases, with 9 bases left in between. CDR3 DNA: TGTGCCAGCAGCTTGGAAGTTCTCCCTGGGGCCAACGTCCTGACTTTC. It codes for CASSLEVLPGANVLTF.

This chain connects TRBV7-9 to TRBJ1-2; the D gene is possibly TRBD1 (5 bases). Germline CDR1 and CDR2: SEHNR and FQNEAQ (reference sequence). The V and J ends lost 3 bases and 4 bases respectively, with 15 bases between them. This CDR3 has 15 amino acids. In DNA, the CDR3 is TGTGCCAGCAGCTTCGGGCAGGGCTCAGTCTATGGCTACACCTTC. Its translation is CASSFGQGSVYGYTF.

In this sample, this clonotype turned up a few times. The V and J genes are TRBV11-2 and TRBJ1-6; D is possibly TRBD1 (5 bases). The CDR3 consists of 14 residues. The V end lost 3 bases, the J end lost 10 bases, and 13 bases lay between the germline ends. The germline CDR1 and CDR2 sequences are SGHAT and FQNNGV. CDR3 in amino acids: CASSFWQGDSPLHF. DNA for the CDR3: TGTGCCAGCAGCTTTTGGCAGGGTGACTCACCCCTCCACTTT.

This rearrangement joins TRBV21-1 to TRBJ2-7. TRBV21-1 is a recognized pseudogene. CDR3 length: 10 residues. The CDR3 bases are TGTGCCAGCAATGGGAACGAGCAGTACTTC. Amino acid sequence: CASNGNEQYF.

V is TRBV2 and J is TRBJ2-1; 13 bases fit TRBD2. This CDR3 has 18 residues. With V trimmed by 6 bases and J by 0 bases, 8 bases remained unmatched. Looked up from germline, CDR1 is SNHLY and CDR2 is FYNNEI. CDR3 sequence reads: CASSDGLAGELSYNEQFF. Written as DNA, the CDR3 is TGTGCCAGCAGCGACGGACTAGCGGGGGAGCTCTCCTACAATGAGCAGTTCTTC. Looking up the rest from reference TRBV2 and TRBJ2-1 gives the full variable domain: EPEVTQTPSHQVTQMGQEVILRCVPISNHLYFYWYRQILGQKVEFLVSFYNNEISEKSEIFDDQFSVERPDGSNFTLKIRSTKLEDSAMYFCASSDGLAGELSYNEQFFGPGTRLTVL.

The rearrangement uses TRBV20-1 and TRBJ1-6, with 7 bases fitting TRBD1. The CDR3 is 14 residues long. After removal of 3 bases from V and 8 bases from J, the junction contained 7 bases not matched to a gene. The germline gives CDR1 DFQATT, CDR2 SNEGSKA (reference sequence). The CDR3 spells CSARRQGGDSPLHF. For the CDR3, the DNA is TGCAGTGCTAGGAGACAGGGTGGCGATTCACCCCTCCACTTT.

V is TRBV19 and J is TRBJ1-5; D is perhaps TRBD1 (6 bases). The V end lost 2 bases, the J end lost 7 bases, and 12 bases lay between the germline ends. Germline lookup yields CDR1 LNHDA and CDR2 SQIVND (reference sequence). The CDR3 covers 14 residues. CDR3 in amino acids: CASSIWGRGQPQHF. CDR3 DNA sequence: TGTGCCAGTAGTATATGGGGCAGGGGCCAGCCCCAGCATTTT.